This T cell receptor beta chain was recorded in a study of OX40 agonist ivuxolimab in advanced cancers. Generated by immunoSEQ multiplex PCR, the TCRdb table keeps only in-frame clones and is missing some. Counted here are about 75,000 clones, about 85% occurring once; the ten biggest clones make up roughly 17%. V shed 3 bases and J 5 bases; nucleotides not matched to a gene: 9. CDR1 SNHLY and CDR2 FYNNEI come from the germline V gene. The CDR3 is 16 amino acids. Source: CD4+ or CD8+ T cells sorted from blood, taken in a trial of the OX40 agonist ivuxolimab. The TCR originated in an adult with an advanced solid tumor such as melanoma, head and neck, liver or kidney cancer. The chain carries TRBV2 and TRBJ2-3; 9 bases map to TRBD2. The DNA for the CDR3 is TGTGCCAGCAGTGAGTGGGGCGGGAGGGCCGGAGATACGCAGTATTTT. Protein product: CASSEWGGRAGDTQYF.